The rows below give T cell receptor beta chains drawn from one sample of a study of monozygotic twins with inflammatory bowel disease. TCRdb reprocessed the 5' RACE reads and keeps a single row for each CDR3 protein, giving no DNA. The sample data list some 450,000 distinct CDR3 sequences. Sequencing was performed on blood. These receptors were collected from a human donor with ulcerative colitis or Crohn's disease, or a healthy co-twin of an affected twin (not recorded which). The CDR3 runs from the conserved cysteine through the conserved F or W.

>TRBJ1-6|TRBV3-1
CASSWVRQSHSPLHF
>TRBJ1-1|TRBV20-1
CSASGGLTRAFF
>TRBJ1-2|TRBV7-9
CASSPPMTNYGYTF
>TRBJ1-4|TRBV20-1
CSAGDPSGTNEKLFF
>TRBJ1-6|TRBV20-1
CSATGAGGSYNSPLHF
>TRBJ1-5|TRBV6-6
CASSYAESNQPQHF
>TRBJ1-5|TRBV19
CASSIWPGIFQPQHF
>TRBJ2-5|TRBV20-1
CSARDWKWETQYF
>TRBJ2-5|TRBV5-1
CASSVGQGARETQYF
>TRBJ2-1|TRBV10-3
CAISDVGNEQFF
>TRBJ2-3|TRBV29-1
CSVESTPDTQYF
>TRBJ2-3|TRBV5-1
CASSLEGGGPDTQYF
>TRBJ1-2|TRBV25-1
CASSDRGYGYTF
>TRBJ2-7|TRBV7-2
CASSLLLAYEQYF